This T cell receptor (delta chain) appears in the sequencing data of a study of Vδ1+ human thymocytes. The study's findings and limits: Despite high sort purity, about 20% of thymic T cell receptor delta sequences were Vdelta2. Highly polyclonal TRG and TRD repertoires with Gaussian CDR3 length distributions appeared in thymus. The authors advised highly purified populations and single-cell validation.

The CDR3 sequence is 10 residues long. Germline CDR1 GEAIGNYY, CDR2 EKD. With 8 bases removed from V and 4 bases from J, the gap between germline ends came to 7 bases. The sorted cells were CD3+ Vdelta1+ Vdelta2- thymocytes from alphabeta-depleted thymus. Sorted Vdelta1+ thymocytes were roughly 96% to 99.6% pure. Extracted RNA was reverse transcribed into cDNA. Multiplex PCR used pooled V-gene forward primers and a constant-region reverse primer to amplify CDR3s. TCRdb re-processed the multiplex PCR reads via CATT. The data contain about 75,000 delta-chain clones, around 30% of them singletons. About this clone: Its antigen remains unknown.

Sample: Vdelta1+ gamma-delta thymocytes from the thymus. Noted subset: FACS-sorted CD3+ TCRalphabeta- TCRVdelta1+ TCRVdelta2- thymocytes. This receptor was obtained from a boy in the first two years of life who had congenital heart surgery. The rearrangement links TRDV2 to TRDJ1; D gene ambiguous. CDR3 region: CAFYIDKLIF. CDR3 bases: TGTGCCTTCTACATCGATAAACTCATCTTT.